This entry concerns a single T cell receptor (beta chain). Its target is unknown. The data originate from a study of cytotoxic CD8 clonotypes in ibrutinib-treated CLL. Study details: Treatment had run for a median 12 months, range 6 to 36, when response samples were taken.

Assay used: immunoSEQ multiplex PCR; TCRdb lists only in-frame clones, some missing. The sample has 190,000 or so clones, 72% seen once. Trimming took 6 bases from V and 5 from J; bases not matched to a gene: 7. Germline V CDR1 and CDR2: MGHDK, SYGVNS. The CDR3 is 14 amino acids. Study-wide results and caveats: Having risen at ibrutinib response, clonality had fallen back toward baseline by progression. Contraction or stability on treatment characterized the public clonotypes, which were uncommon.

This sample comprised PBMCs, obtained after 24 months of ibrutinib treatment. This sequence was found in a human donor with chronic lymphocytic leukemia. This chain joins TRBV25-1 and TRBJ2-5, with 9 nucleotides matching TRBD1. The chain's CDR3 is CASSLGTGSETQYF. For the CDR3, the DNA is TGTGCCAGCAGCCTAGGGACAGGGAGTGAGACCCAGTACTTC.